The rows below give T cell receptor beta chains drawn from one sample of a study of beta chain features in type 1 diabetes. Sequencing used immunoSEQ multiplex PCR; TCRdb keeps in-frame clones, though not all of them. The data contain tens of thousands of clones, 25% to 35% of them singletons. The sample was stem cell memory CD4+ T cells from blood. Receptor source: a woman under 30 in good health. CDR3s include the opening cysteine and the closing phenylalanine or tryptophan. Fields, in order: J gene, clone size, D gene, V gene, CDR3 DNA, CDR3 protein. The D gene is left open where the match is weak. Size is omitted from some rows. Given values are once, few, many or a class for expanded clones.

>TRBJ1-1|NA|NA|TRBV18
TGTGCCAGCTCACCAGAGGCCAGCATGAACACTGAAGCTTTCTTT
CASSPEASMNTEAFF
>TRBJ2-7|NA|NA|TRBV18
TGTGCCAGCTCACCGCCACAGGGTTCCTCCGAGCAGTACTTC
CASSPPQGSSEQYF
>TRBJ1-1|NA|NA|TRBV30
TGTGCCTGGAGTGTGGTTGGGAGGGACACTGAAGCTTTCTTT
CAWSVVGRDTEAFF
>TRBJ2-7|few|NA|TRBV23-1
TGCGCCAGCAGACTCAGAGGGATAGACCACGAGCAGTACTTC
CASRLRGIDHEQYF
>TRBJ2-1|few|NA|TRBV29-1
TGCAGCGTTGAAGATTCAGGTACCCTTTCTTACAATGAGCAGTTCTTC
CSVEDSGTLSYNEQFF
>TRBJ2-3|NA|TRBD2|TRBV10-3
TGTGCCATCAGTGAGTCGACGGGGGGGGTTACGCAGTATTTT
CAISESTGGVTQYF
>TRBJ2-1|few|TRBD2|TRBV5-1
TGCGCCAGCAGCTTGAGACTAGCGGGGGCGGGTGAGCAGTTCTTC
CASSLRLAGAGEQFF
>TRBJ2-3|few|TRBD2|TRBV2
TGTGCCGTACGTCGGACGGGAGGAGATACGCAGTATTTT
CAVRRTGGDTQYF
>TRBJ2-5|few|TRBD2|TRBV29-1
TGCAGCGTTGAGACTAGCGCCACAAAAGAGACCCAGTACTTC
CSVETSATKETQYF
>TRBJ2-7|NA|TRBD2|TRBV18
TGTGCCAGCTCCCCGATTCCCAGCGGGATCACCGAGCAGTACTTC
CASSPIPSGITEQYF
>TRBJ2-1|NA|NA|TRBV2
TGTGCCAGCACCCCCACTCCCGCGGTGAGCTCCTACAATGAGCAGTTCTTC
CASTPTPAVSSYNEQFF
>TRBJ1-6|NA|NA|TRBV7-2
TGTGCCAGCAGCGCACAGGTGGCGCGCAATTCACCCCTCCACTTT
CASSAQVARNSPLHF
>TRBJ2-7|once|NA|TRBV4-3
TGCGCCAGCAGCCAAGACAACAGGGACTCCTACGAGCAGTACTTC
CASSQDNRDSYEQYF
>TRBJ2-7|few|TRBD2|TRBV14
TGTGCCAGCAGCCCAGGGACTAGCGGGGGGAGGACCTACGAGCAGTACTTC
CASSPGTSGGRTYEQYF
>TRBJ1-2|NA|NA|TRBV21-1
TGTGCCAGCAGCAAAGGTGGTCCGGGGGGAGGCTACACCTTC
CASSKGGPGGGYTF
>TRBJ2-4|NA|NA|TRBV4-2
TGTGCCAGCAGCCAAGATTTTGTCCTAGCCAAAAACATTCAGTACTTC
CASSQDFVLAKNIQYF
>TRBJ2-5|NA|NA|TRBV4-1
TGCGCCAGCAGCCAAGCGTTCGGGGAGACCCAGTACTTC
CASSQAFGETQYF
>TRBJ2-5|NA|NA|TRBV11-2
TGTGCCAGCAGCCCTCTACAGGGTAAGGGGTGGACCCAGTACTTC
CASSPLQGKGWTQYF
>TRBJ2-7|few|TRBD2|TRBV5-4
TGTGCCAGCAGCGAGGGGACTAGGCGCAGCTCCTACGAGCAGTACTTC
CASSEGTRRSSYEQYF
>TRBJ2-1|NA|NA|TRBV7-4
TGTGCCAGCCCCTCGGCAGGGGTGGGCGGGAGAACTTACAATGAGCAGTTCTTC
CASPSAGVGGRTYNEQFF
>TRBJ1-1|NA|NA|TRBV6-1
TGTGCCAGCATAGCCCGGAGGGTGGGAGCTTTCTTT
CASIARRVGAFF
>TRBJ2-5|NA|NA|TRBV23-1
TGCGCCAGCAGTCATAGGGGGGGACTACCTACAAGATGTACCCAGTACTTC
CASSHRGGLPTRCTQYF
>TRBJ2-7|few|TRBD1|TRBV18
TGTGCCAGCTCAGAAGACAGGGGCTCCTACGAGCAGTACTTC
CASSEDRGSYEQYF
>TRBJ2-2|few|TRBD1|TRBV19
TGTGCCAGTAGTCCCAGGGGGTTGTCCACCGGGGAGCTGTTTTTT
CASSPRGLSTGELFF
>TRBJ2-3|NA|TRBD2|TRBV2
TGTGCCAGCAGTGTGGGACTAGCGGGGGGCACAGATACGCAGTATTTT
CASSVGLAGGTDTQYF
>TRBJ2-3|NA|NA|TRBV7-9
TGTGCCAGCAGCTTTGTGCGGGAAGATACGCAGTATTTT
CASSFVREDTQYF
>TRBJ1-1|NA|NA|TRBV18
TGTGCCAGCTCGGAGGGAAGGGCGACTGAAGCTTTCTTT
CASSEGRATEAFF
>TRBJ2-7|few|NA|TRBV19
TGTGCCAGTAGTGCTCAGGGGTTTACCTACGAGCAGTACTTC
CASSAQGFTYEQYF
>TRBJ2-3|once|TRBD1|TRBV5-6
TGTGCCAGCAGCCCTATTGGGACAGGGTGGGAAGATACGCAGTATTTT
CASSPIGTGWEDTQYF
>TRBJ2-3|few|NA|TRBV5-1
TGCGCCAGCAGCTTGCTAGCTGATACAGATACGCAGTATTTT
CASSLLADTDTQYF
>TRBJ2-1|few|NA|TRBV19
TGTGCCAGTAGTATCGGCGGCGGCGTAAGCAATGAGCAGTTCTTC
CASSIGGGVSNEQFF
>TRBJ1-3|few|TRBD1|TRBV30
TGTGCCTGGAGCGCCGGGACAGGGGCTGGAAACACCATATATTTT
CAWSAGTGAGNTIYF
>TRBJ1-2|NA|TRBD1|TRBV6-5
TGTGCCAGCAGCAACCCCGGGACAGGGCACGGTGGCTACACCTTC
CASSNPGTGHGGYTF
>TRBJ2-7|NA|TRBD1|TRBV5-1
TGCGCCAGCAGCTTCGAGACAGGGGGCTATGGCGAGCAGTACTTC
CASSFETGGYGEQYF
>TRBJ1-1|NA|TRBD1|TRBV9
TGTGCCAGCAGCGTGGAGGGACAGTTCACTGAAGCTTTCTTT
CASSVEGQFTEAFF
>TRBJ1-5|few|TRBD1|TRBV18
TGTGCCAGCTCACACGGACAGGGGGCGGATGGCAATCAGCCCCAGCATTTT
CASSHGQGADGNQPQHF
>TRBJ2-7|NA|NA|TRBV27
TGTGCCAGTCCTCCGTACGAGCAGTACTTC
CASPPYEQYF
>TRBJ1-2|NA|TRBD1|TRBV5-6
TGTGCCAGCAGCCCTAGGACCCGACAGGGAGGCTACACCTTC
CASSPRTRQGGYTF
>TRBJ2-4|NA|TRBD2|TRBV11-3
TGTGCCAGCAGCTTAGGAGCGGGAGGGGCCAAAAACATTCAGTACTTC
CASSLGAGGAKNIQYF
>TRBJ2-5|NA|NA|TRBV7-2
TGTGCCAGCAGCTTAGCCGGCAGGGGAGGGGAGACCCAGTACTTC
CASSLAGRGGETQYF
>TRBJ1-1|few|NA|TRBV18
TGTGCCAGCTCACCAGGAGCGATGAACACTGAAGCTTTCTTT
CASSPGAMNTEAFF
>TRBJ1-4|few|TRBD1|TRBV5-5
TGTGCCAGCAGCTCTGGACAGGAGTATAGTGAAAAACTGTTTTTT
CASSSGQEYSEKLFF
>TRBJ2-5|NA|NA|TRBV4-2
TGTGCCAGCAGCCAGGCCGGGTCGCCGGGACAAGAGACCCAGTACTTC
CASSQAGSPGQETQYF
>TRBJ2-1|once|NA|TRBV2
TGTGCCAGCTACACGGACAGTTACAATGAGCAGTTCTTC
CASYTDSYNEQFF
>TRBJ1-1|NA|TRBD1|TRBV6-6
TGTGCCAGCAGTTACTCCGGCAGGGGGCTGAACACTGAAGCTTTCTTT
CASSYSGRGLNTEAFF
>TRBJ1-4|NA|TRBD1|TRBV11-2
TGTGCCAGCAGCCGGGGACAGGCTAATGAAAAACTGTTTTTT
CASSRGQANEKLFF
>TRBJ2-7|few|NA|TRBV7-8
TGTGCCAGCAGCCCCGCCTACGAGCAGTACTTC
CASSPAYEQYF
>TRBJ2-5|NA|TRBD2|TRBV9
TGTGCCAGCAGCGTAGATAGCGGGGGGGCCGGAGAGACCCAGTACTTC
CASSVDSGGAGETQYF
>TRBJ2-5|NA|TRBD1|TRBV5-1
TGCGCCAGCAGCTTTAGGGACAGAGGCCAAGAGACCCAGTACTTC
CASSFRDRGQETQYF
>TRBJ1-1|NA|NA|TRBV13
TGTGCCAGCAGCTTAGGGCCGGGGAGTGGGACTGAAGCTTTCTTT
CASSLGPGSGTEAFF
>TRBJ2-3|NA|TRBD2|TRBV5-1
TGCGCCAGCAGCATCTCTAGCGGCGCTTCCTCCAGCACAGATACGCAGTATTTT
CASSISSGASSSTDTQYF
>TRBJ2-6|NA|TRBD1|TRBV19
TGTGCCAGTCGGGACAGATCCTCTGGGGCCAACGTCCTGACTTTC
CASRDRSSGANVLTF
>TRBJ1-1|NA|NA|TRBV2
TGTGCCAGCAGTGCGAAAAACCGCATCCTAATGAACACTGAAGCTTTCTTT
CASSAKNRILMNTEAFF
>TRBJ2-7|NA|TRBD1|TRBV6-5
TGTGCCAGCAGTGGGCCAGGGGGCTCCCGACAATTC
CASSGPGGSRQF
>TRBJ2-1|few|TRBD2|TRBV7-6
TGTGCCAGCAGCTTAAATGCGGGGGGGAATTACAATGAGCAGTTCTTC
CASSLNAGGNYNEQFF
>TRBJ2-1|few|TRBD2|TRBV30
TGTGCCTGGAGTGACAGCGGGAGGGGGGAGCAGTTCTTC
CAWSDSGRGEQFF
>TRBJ1-1|NA|NA|TRBV12-5
TGTGCTAGTGGTTCCTCCCTGGGGGGCACTGAAGCTTTCTTT
CASGSSLGGTEAFF
>TRBJ1-2|few|TRBD1|TRBV18
TGTGCCAGCTCACCACAGGGGGCTGGCTACACCTTC
CASSPQGAGYTF
>TRBJ1-2|few|TRBD1|TRBV29-1
TGCAGCGTTGAAGATCCCACAGGGGAGGTGTCGCTCTATGGCTACACCTTC
CSVEDPTGEVSLYGYTF